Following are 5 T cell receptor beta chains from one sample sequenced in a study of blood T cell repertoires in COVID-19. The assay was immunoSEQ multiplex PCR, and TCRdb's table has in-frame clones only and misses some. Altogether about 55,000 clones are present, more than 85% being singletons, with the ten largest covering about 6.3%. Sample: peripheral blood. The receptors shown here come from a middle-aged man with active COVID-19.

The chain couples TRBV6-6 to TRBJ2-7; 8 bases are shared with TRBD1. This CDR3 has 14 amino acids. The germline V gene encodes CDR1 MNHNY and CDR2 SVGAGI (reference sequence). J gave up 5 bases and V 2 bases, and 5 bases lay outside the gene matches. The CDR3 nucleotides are TGTGCCAGCAGTTACACAGGGACAGGTAACGAGCAGTACTTC. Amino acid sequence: CASSYTGTGNEQYF.

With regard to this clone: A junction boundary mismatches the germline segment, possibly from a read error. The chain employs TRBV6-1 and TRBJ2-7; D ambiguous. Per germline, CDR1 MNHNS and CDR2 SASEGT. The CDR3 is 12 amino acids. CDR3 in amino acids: CASTELAYEQYF. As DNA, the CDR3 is TGTGCCAGCACTGAACTGGCATACGAGCAGTACTTC.

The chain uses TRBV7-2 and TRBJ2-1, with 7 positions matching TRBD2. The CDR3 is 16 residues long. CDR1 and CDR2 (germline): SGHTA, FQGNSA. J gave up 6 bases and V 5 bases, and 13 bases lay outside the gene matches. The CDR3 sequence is CASSPHSSGVFNEQFF. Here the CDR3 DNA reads TGTGCCAGCAGCCCACACTCTAGCGGAGTCTTCAATGAGCAGTTCTTC.

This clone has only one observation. In nucleotides, the CDR3 is TGTGCCAGCAGTGACCTACAGGGGCGCGAGCAGTACTTC. It encodes CASSDLQGREQYF. V and J are TRBV25-1 and TRBJ2-7; 7 bases map to TRBD1. Germline V gives CDR1 MGHDK, CDR2 SYGVNS. Trimming at V came to 3 bases and at J to 6 bases, leaving 5 bases not matched to a gene. The CDR3 is 13 residues long.

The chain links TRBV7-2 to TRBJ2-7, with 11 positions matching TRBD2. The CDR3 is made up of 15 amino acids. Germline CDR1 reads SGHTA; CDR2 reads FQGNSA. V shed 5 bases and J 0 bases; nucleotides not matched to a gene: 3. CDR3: CASSLTSGTSYEQYF. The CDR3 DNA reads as TGTGCCAGCAGCCTGACTAGCGGGACCTCCTACGAGCAGTACTTC.